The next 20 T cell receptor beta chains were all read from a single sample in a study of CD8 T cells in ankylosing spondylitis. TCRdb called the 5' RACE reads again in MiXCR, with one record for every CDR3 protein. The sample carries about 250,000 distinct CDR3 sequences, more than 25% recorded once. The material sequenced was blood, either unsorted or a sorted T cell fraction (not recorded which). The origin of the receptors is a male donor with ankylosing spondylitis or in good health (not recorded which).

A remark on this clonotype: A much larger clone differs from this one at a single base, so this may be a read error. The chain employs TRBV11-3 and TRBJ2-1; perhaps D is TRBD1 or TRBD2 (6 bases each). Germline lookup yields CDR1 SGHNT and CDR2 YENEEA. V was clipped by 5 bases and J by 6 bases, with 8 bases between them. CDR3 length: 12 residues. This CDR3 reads CASSPGANEQFF. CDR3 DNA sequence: TGTGCCAGCAGCCCGGGGGCCAATGAGCAGTTCTTC.

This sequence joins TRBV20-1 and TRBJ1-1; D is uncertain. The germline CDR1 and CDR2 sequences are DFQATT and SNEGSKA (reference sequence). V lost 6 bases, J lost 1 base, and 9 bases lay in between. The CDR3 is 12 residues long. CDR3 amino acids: CSAPRGNTEAFF. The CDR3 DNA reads TGCAGTGCCCCCCGTGGGAACACTGAAGCTTTCTTT.

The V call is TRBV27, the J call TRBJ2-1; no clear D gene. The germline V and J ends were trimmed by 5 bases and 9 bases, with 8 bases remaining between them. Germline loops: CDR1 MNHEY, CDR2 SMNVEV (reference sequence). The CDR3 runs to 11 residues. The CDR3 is CASSLRSEQFF. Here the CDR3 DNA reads TGTGCCAGCAGTCTCAGGAGTGAGCAGTTCTTC.

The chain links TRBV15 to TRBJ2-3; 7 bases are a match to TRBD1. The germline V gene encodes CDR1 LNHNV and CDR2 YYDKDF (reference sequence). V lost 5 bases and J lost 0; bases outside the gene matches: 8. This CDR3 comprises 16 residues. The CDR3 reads CATSWTGQPSTDTQYF. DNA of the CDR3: TGTGCCACCAGCTGGACGGGACAGCCAAGCACAGATACGCAGTATTTT.

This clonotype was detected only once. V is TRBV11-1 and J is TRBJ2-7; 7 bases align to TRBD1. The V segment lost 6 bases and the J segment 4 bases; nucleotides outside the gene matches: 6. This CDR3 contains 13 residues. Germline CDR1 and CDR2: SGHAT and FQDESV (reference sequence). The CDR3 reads CASRGDSKYEQYF. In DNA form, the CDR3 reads TGTGCCAGCAGAGGGGACAGCAAATACGAGCAGTACTTC.

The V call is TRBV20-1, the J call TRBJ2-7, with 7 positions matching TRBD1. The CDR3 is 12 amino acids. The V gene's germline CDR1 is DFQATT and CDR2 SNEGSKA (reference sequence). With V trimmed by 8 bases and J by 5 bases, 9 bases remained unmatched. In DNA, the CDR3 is TGCAGTACCGAGGGGGCCCGCGACGAGCAGTACTTC. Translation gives CSTEGARDEQYF.

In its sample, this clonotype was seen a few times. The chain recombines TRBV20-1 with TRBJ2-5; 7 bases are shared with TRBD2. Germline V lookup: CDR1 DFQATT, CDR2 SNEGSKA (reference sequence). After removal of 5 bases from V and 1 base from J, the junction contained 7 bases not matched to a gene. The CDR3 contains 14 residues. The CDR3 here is CSAPRGGLQETQYF. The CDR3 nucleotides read TGCAGTGCTCCTCGCGGGGGACTCCAAGAGACCCAGTACTTC.

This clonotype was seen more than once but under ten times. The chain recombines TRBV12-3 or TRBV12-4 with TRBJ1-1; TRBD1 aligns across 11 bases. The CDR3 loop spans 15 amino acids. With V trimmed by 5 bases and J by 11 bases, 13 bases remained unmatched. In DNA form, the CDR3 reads TGTGCCAGCAGTGTCCGCAGGGACAGGGGGTACGTGGCTTTCTTT. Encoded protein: CASSVRRDRGYVAFF.

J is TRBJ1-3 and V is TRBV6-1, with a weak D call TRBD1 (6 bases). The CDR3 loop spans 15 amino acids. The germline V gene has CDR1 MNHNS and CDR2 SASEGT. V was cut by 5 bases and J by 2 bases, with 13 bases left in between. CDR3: CASSQGGVAGNTIYF. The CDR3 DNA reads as TGTGCCAGCAGTCAAGGGGGGGTGGCTGGAAACACCATATATTTT.

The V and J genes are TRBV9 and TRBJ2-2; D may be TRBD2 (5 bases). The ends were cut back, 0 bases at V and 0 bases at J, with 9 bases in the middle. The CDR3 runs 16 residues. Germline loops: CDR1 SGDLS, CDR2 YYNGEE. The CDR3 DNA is TGTGCCAGCAGCGTAGGGACTCTTGCGAACACCGGGGAGCTGTTTTTT. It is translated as CASSVGTLANTGELFF.

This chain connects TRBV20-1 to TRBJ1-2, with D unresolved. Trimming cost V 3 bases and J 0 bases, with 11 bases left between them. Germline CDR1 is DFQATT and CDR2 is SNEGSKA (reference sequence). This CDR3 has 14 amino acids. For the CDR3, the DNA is TGCAGTGCTAGCCCCCCGGTCCCTAACTATGGCTACACCTTC. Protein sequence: CSASPPVPNYGYTF.

The DNA of the CDR3 is TGTGCCACCAGTGATACCGGGACGGACTCCAGGGAGACCCAGTACTTC. This gives the protein CATSDTGTDSRETQYF. The V and J genes are TRBV24-1 and TRBJ2-5; either TRBD1 or TRBD2 may supply D (5 bases each). There are 16 residues in the CDR3. V was shortened by 3 bases and J by 5 bases, with 18 bases between the two germline ends. The germline CDR1 and CDR2 sequences are KGHDR and SFDVKD.

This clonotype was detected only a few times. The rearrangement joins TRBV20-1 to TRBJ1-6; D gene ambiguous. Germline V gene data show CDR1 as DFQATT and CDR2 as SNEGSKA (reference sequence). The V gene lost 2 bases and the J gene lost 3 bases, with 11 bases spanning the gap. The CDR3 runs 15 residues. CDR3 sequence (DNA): TGCAGTGCTAGAACGGAGCCACTCTATAATTCACCCCTCCACTTT. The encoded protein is CSARTEPLYNSPLHF.

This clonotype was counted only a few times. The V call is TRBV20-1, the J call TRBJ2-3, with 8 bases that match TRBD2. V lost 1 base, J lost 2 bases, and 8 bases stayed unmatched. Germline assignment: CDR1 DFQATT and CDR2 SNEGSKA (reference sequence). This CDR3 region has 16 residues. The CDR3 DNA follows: TGCAGTGCTAGAGCAACTAGCGGACCCCACACAGATACGCAGTATTTT. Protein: CSARATSGPHTDTQYF.

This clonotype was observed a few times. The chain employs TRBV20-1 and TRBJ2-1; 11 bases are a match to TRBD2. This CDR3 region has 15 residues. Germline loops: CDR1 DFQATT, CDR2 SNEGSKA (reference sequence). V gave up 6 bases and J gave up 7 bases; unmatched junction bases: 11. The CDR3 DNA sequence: TGCAGTGCCCCCTCCGGACTAGCGGGCGGTAATGAGCAGTTCTTC. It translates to CSAPSGLAGGNEQFF.

Here the CDR3 reads CASSVALERYTQYF. CDR3 DNA sequence: TGTGCCAGCAGTGTAGCCCTAGAAAGATATACGCAGTATTTT. This chain connects TRBV7-2 to TRBJ2-3; no definite D call. V lost 6 bases and J 7 bases, leaving 17 bases between the germline ends. Germline values: CDR1 SGHTA, CDR2 FQGNSA. The CDR3 has 14 amino acids. Full variable domain (rest looked up from reference TRBV7-2 and TRBJ2-3): GAGVSQSPSNKVTEKGKDVELRCDPISGHTALYWYRQSLGQGLEFLIYFQGNSAPDKSGLPSDRFSAERTGGSVSTLTIQRTQQEDSAVYLCASSVALERYTQYFGPGTRLTVL.

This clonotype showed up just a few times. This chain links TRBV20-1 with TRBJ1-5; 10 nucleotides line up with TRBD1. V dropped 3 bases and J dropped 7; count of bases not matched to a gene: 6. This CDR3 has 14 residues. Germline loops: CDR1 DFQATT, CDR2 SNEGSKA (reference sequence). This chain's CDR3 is CSASRQGANQPQHF. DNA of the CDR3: TGCAGTGCTAGCCGACAGGGGGCGAACCAGCCCCAGCATTTT.

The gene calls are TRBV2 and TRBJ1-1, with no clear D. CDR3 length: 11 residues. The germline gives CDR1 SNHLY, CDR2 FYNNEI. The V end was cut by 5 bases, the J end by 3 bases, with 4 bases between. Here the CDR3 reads CASSTDTEAFF. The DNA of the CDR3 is TGTGCCAGCAGTACAGACACTGAAGCTTTCTTT.

CDR3 sequence: CASSRQILPGQALGYTF. DNA of the CDR3: TGTGCCAGCAGCCGGCAAATCCTACCGGGACAGGCTCTTGGCTACACCTTC. The V and J genes are TRBV5-5 and TRBJ1-2, with TRBD1 identical over 8 bases. CDR1 and CDR2 (germline): SGHKS, YYEKEE (reference sequence). V trimming: 4 bases; J trimming: 7 bases; junction bases outside the gene matches: 18. The CDR3 consists of 17 residues.

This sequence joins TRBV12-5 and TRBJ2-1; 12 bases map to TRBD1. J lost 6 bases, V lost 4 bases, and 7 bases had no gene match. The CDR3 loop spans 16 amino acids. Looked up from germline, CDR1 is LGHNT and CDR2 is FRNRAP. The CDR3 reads CASGWTGQGAGNEQFF. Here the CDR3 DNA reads TGTGCTAGTGGTTGGACGGGACAGGGGGCGGGCAATGAGCAGTTCTTC.